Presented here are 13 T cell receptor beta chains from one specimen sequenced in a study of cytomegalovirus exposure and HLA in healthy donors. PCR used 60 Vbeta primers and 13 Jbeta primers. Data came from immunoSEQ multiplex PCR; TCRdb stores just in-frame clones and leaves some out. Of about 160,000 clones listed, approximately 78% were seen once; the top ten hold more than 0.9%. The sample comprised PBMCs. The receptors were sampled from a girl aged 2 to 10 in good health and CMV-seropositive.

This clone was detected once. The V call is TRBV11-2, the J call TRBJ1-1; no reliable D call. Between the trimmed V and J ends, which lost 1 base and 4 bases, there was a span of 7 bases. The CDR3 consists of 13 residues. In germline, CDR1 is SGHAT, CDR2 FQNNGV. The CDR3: CASSLVSGTEAFF. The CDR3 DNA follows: TGTGCCAGCAGCTTAGTTTCGGGCACTGAAGCTTTCTTT.

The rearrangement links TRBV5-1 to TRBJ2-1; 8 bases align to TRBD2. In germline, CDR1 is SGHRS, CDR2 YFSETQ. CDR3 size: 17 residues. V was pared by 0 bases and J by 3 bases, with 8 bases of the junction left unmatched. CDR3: CASSLATTSANYNEQFF. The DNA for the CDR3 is TGCGCCAGCAGCTTGGCGACGACTAGCGCTAACTACAATGAGCAGTTCTTC.

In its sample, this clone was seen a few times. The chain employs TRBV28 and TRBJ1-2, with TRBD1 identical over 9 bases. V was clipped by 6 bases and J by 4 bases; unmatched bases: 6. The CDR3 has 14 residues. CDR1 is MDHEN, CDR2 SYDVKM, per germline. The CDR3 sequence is CASSPTGGGYGYTF. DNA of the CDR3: TGTGCCAGCAGCCCCACAGGGGGCGGCTATGGCTACACCTTC.

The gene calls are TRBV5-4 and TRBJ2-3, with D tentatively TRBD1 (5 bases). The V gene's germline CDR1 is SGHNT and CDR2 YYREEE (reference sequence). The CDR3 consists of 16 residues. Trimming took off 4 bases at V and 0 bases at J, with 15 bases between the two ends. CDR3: CASSRQPNPSTDTQYF. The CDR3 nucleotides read TGTGCCAGCAGCCGACAGCCGAACCCGAGCACAGATACGCAGTATTTT.

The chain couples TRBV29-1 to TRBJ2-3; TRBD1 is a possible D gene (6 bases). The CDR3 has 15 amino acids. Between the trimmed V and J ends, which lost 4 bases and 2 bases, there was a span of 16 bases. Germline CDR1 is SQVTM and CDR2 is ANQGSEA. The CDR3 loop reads CSVVFRGDPTDTQYF. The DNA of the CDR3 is TGCAGCGTTGTTTTCAGGGGTGACCCCACAGATACGCAGTATTTT.

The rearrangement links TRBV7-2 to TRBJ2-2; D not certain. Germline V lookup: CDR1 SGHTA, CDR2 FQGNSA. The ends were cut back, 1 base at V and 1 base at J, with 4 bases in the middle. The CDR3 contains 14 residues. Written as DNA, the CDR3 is TGTGCCAGCAGCTTAGGACAGAACACCGGGGAGCTGTTTTTT. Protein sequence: CASSLGQNTGELFF.

CDR3: CASSEGTGGLTYEQYF. CDR3 in DNA: TGTGCCAGCAGTGAAGGAACGGGAGGGCTTACCTACGAGCAGTACTTC. The chain carries TRBV6-1 and TRBJ2-7, with TRBD2 matching over 8 bases. Trimming removed 1 base from V and 2 bases from J; junction bases left unmatched: 7. The CDR3 is 16 amino acids. Germline lookup yields CDR1 MNHNS and CDR2 SASEGT.

The CDR3 DNA is TGTGCCAGCAGTGGAAGACGGGAGATACCTTACTCTGGGGCCAACGTCCTGACTTTC. This encodes CASSGRREIPYSGANVLTF. The chain links TRBV9 to TRBJ2-6; a weak D match, TRBD2 (6 bases). The V end was cut by 5 bases, the J end by 0 bases, with 21 bases between. This CDR3 is built from 19 residues. Germline V gives CDR1 SGDLS, CDR2 YYNGEE.

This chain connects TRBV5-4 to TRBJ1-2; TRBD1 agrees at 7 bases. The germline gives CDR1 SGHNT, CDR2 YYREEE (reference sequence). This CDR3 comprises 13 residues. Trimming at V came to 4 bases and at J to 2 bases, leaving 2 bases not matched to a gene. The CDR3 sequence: CASSMGQNYGYTF. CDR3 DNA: TGTGCCAGCAGCATGGGACAGAACTATGGCTACACCTTC. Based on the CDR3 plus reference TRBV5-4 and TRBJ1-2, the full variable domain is ETGVTQSPTHLIKTRGQQVTLRCSSQSGHNTVSWYQQALGQGPQFIFQYYREEENGRGNFPPRFSGLQFPNYSSELNVNALELDDSALYLCASSMGQNYGYTFGSGTRLTVV.

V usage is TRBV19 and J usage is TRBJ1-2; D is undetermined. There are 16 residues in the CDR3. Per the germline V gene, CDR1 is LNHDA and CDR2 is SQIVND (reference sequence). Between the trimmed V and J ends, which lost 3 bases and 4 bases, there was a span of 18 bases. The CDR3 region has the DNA TGTGCCAGTAGTATGGTAAGCTGGCGAGGCGGCTATGGCTACACCTTC. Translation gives CASSMVSWRGGYGYTF.

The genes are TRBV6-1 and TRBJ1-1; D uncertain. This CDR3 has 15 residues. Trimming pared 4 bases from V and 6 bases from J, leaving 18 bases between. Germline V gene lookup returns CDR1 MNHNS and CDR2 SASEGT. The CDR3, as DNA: TGTGCCAGCAGTGCTCTCCCCTCGGGCGGGGCTGAAGCTTTCTTT. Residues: CASSALPSGGAEAFF.

The CDR3 loop is CASSLVYQPQHF. In DNA, the CDR3 is TGTGCCAGCAGTTTAGTCTATCAGCCCCAGCATTTT. The chain has TRBV28 and TRBJ1-5, with D unresolved. The CDR3 has 12 amino acids. V was shortened by 2 bases and J by 5 bases, with 4 bases between the two germline ends. Germline V gene sequence: CDR1 MDHEN, CDR2 SYDVKM.

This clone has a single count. Here the CDR3 reads CATAGQGIPYEQYF. Written as DNA, the CDR3 is TGTGCCACAGCGGGACAGGGAATTCCCTACGAGCAGTACTTC. V and J are TRBV2 and TRBJ2-7, with 9 bases that match TRBD1. The CDR3 contains 14 residues. The germline CDR1 and CDR2 sequences are SNHLY and FYNNEI. J gave up 2 bases and V 10 bases, and 9 bases lay outside the gene matches.